This TCR beta chain derives from a study of shared clonotypes between healthy human individuals. Assay used: immunoSEQ multiplex PCR; TCRdb lists only in-frame clones, some missing. The profile covers some 1,600,000 clones, with approximately 98% appearing a single time and approximately 0.44% taken by the ten largest. V trimming: 0 bases; J trimming: 3 bases; junction bases outside the gene matches: 2. Germline V lookup: CDR1 SGDLS, CDR2 YYNGEE. The CDR3 sequence is 14 residues long. For this clone: No antigen is known for it. The same CDR3 is also encoded by other DNA sequences in this sample.

Broader study findings: Blood was the only sampled material, and tissue repertoires likely differ. Naive subsets tended to show greater estimated richness than memory subsets.

This TCR derives from a man aged 30 to 45 in good health. J is TRBJ2-7 and V is TRBV9, with 8 bases identical to TRBD2. Sequenced sample: naive CD4+ T cells sorted from blood. Documented subset: CD45RA+ positively selected. The DNA for the CDR3 is TGTGCCAGCAGCGTAGGGGCGGGAGGCTACGAGCAGTACTTC. Protein: CASSVGAGGYEQYF.